A selection of T cell receptor beta chains follows, all from one sample in a study of T-cell reconstitution after alpha-beta-depleted transplantation in children. TCRdb recomputed calls from the PCR reads with MiXCR, one row per CDR3 protein. Of about half a million distinct CDR3 sequences listed, approximately 12% were seen once; the top ten hold around 6%. The material sequenced was PBMCs from the stem cell graft donor, taken from the stem cell graft. The source is a human donor who donated a stem cell graft to a child with combined immunodeficiency. Both conserved end residues are part of each CDR3. Each record gives: clone size, J gene, D gene, V gene, CDR3 protein, CDR3 DNA. A D gene is named only where the DNA matches it firmly. Clone sizes are given selectively: once, few, many, or a class where the clone is expanded.

many TRBJ2-1 TRBD2 TRBV6-1 CASSHPRRGGYNEQFF TGTGCCAGCAGCCACCCCCGACGGGGGGGCTACAATGAGCAGTTCTTC
NA TRBJ2-3 TRBD2 TRBV7-2 CASSSPLLAGGSDTQYF TGTGCCAGCAGCTCCCCCCTACTAGCGGGGGGATCAGATACGCAGTATTTT
many TRBJ2-7 TRBD2 TRBV7-9 CASSVSGGPYEQYF TGTGCCAGCAGCGTATCGGGGGGGCCTTACGAGCAGTACTTC
NA TRBJ2-1 NA TRBV29-1 CSVNEAGEQFF TGCAGCGTTAACGAGGCCGGTGAGCAGTTCTTC
NA TRBJ2-4 NA TRBV9 CASSVERGYQAKNIQYF TGTGCCAGCAGCGTAGAAAGGGGGTACCAGGCCAAAAACATTCAGTACTTC
NA TRBJ2-3 TRBD2 TRBV5-4 CASSLVLAGRLDTQYF TGTGCCAGCAGCTTGGTACTAGCGGGCCGCCTGGATACGCAGTATTTT
NA TRBJ1-2 NA TRBV6-1 CASSPGGSSSGYTF TGTGCCAGCAGTCCGGGGGGGAGCAGTTCCGGCTACACCTTC
NA TRBJ1-3 TRBD1 TRBV5-1 CASSLGTGGADTIYF TGCGCCAGCAGCTTGGGAACAGGGGGCGCGGACACCATATATTTT
NA TRBJ2-7 TRBD2 TRBV7-8 CASTLGASGAFPYEQYF TGTGCCAGCACCCTGGGGGCTAGCGGGGCGTTCCCCTACGAGCAGTACTTC
NA TRBJ2-4 TRBD1 TRBV6-1 CASSPGQGSIAKNIQYF TGTGCCAGCAGTCCGGGACAGGGGTCCATAGCCAAAAACATTCAGTACTTC
many TRBJ1-1 NA TRBV27 CASSLMAATANTEAFF TGTGCCAGCAGTTTAATGGCCGCAACGGCGAACACTGAAGCTTTCTTT
few TRBJ2-7 NA TRBV2 CASSEASSPLGQYF TGTGCCAGCAGTGAAGCGTCGTCGCCCTTAGGGCAGTACTTC
few TRBJ2-7 NA TRBV16 CASSQPGRAPYEQYF TGTGCCAGCAGCCAACCGGGACGGGCCCCCTACGAGCAGTACTTC
NA TRBJ2-1 TRBD1 TRBV25-1 CASKDWDSARNEQFF TGTGCCAGCAAAGATTGGGACAGTGCAAGGAATGAGCAGTTCTTC
NA TRBJ1-6 TRBD1 TRBV20-1 CSARALDREGSPLHF TGCAGTGCCCGAGCCTTGGACAGGGAGGGGTCACCCCTCCACTTT
few TRBJ2-1 NA TRBV5-1 CASSPDGTGDRDEQFF TGCGCCAGTTCACCCGACGGTACGGGAGATAGGGATGAGCAGTTCTTC
few TRBJ2-7 TRBD2 TRBV6-1 CASSEEASGRSYEQYF TGTGCCAGCAGTGAAGAGGCTAGCGGGCGCTCCTACGAGCAGTACTTC